Listed below are T cell receptor beta chains from one sample, sequenced in a study of blood T cells in healthy people across ages. TCRdb itself ran the 5' RACE reads through MiXCR, one entry per CDR3 protein. Of around 870,000 distinct CDR3 sequences listed, 29% were seen once; the top ten hold around 15%. Sample: blood. The receptors shown here come from a woman aged 80 or over in good health. The CDR3 runs from the conserved cysteine through the conserved F or W. The D gene is left open where the match is weak. Not all rows give a size; the values are once, few, many and, for expanded clones, a class.

abundance	v_gene	d_gene	j_gene	CDR3nt	CDR3aa
many	TRBV24-1	TRBD1	TRBJ1-5	TGTGCCACCAGTGACGGACAGGTCAGCAATCAGCCCCAGCATTTT	CATSDGQVSNQPQHF
few	TRBV7-9	TRBD1	TRBJ1-6	TGTGCCAGCACCACGACAGGGTGGGCTTCACCCCTCCACTTT	CASTTTGWASPLHF
.	TRBV7-2	.	TRBJ2-2	TGTGCCAGCAGCTCAAGAGGGGCGATGCGGGACACCGGGGAGCTGTTTTTT	CASSSRGAMRDTGELFF
many	TRBV6-5	TRBD1	TRBJ1-6	TGTGCCAGCAGTCCTGGACAGGGACGGACACCCCTCCACTTT	CASSPGQGRTPLHF
many	TRBV25-1	.	TRBJ2-5	TGTGCCAGCAGACAAGGAGGAGGAGGTGGGATCCAAGAGACCCAGTACTTC	CASRQGGGGGIQETQYF
many	TRBV11-2	TRBD2	TRBJ2-1	TGTGCCAGCAGCTTAGGATTGGCTAGCGGGGGTTATGAGCAGTTCTTC	CASSLGLASGGYEQFF
many	TRBV7-2	TRBD2	TRBJ2-5	TGTGCCAGCAGCTTAGGGCCTAGCGGGGCAGAGACCCAGTACTTC	CASSLGPSGAETQYF
.	TRBV5-1	TRBD1	TRBJ1-1	TGCGCCAGCAGCATCGACAGGGTTGGCACTGAAGCTTTCTTT	CASSIDRVGTEAFF
.	TRBV21-1	.	TRBJ2-1	TGTGCCAGCAGCTTACCTCCCCCCGGGAGATACAATGAGCAGTTCTTC	CASSLPPPGRYNEQFF
few	TRBV29-1	.	TRBJ1-5	TGCAGCGTAGGGGACGGCAATCAGCCCCAGCATTTT	CSVGDGNQPQHF
many	TRBV7-2	.	TRBJ2-5	TGTGCCAGCAGCTTATGGGGTAGAGAGACCCAGTACTTC	CASSLWGRETQYF
many	TRBV2	.	TRBJ2-6	TGTGCCAGCAGGCGGGACTCTGGGGCCAACGTCCTGACTTTC	CASRRDSGANVLTF
.	TRBV5-1	TRBD1	TRBJ1-1	TGCGCCAGCAGCTTGGCCGGGACAGGGATGAACACTGAAGCTTTCTTT	CASSLAGTGMNTEAFF
few	TRBV7-6	.	TRBJ1-5	TGTGCCAGCAGCTTAGCGGACTTTCAGCCCCAGCATTTT	CASSLADFQPQHF
.	TRBV29-1	.	TRBJ2-2	TGCAGCGTTGAAGGGATGCAGGGTAGGAACACCGGGGAGCTGTTTTTT	CSVEGMQGRNTGELFF
many	TRBV7-9	.	TRBJ1-2	TGTGCCAGCAGCTTAACGCAGGGCTACACCTTC	CASSLTQGYTF
many	TRBV21-1	.	TRBJ1-2	TGTGCCAGCAGCAAAGGCAGGACTAACTATGGCTACACCTTC	CASSKGRTNYGYTF
few	TRBV4-2	TRBD1	TRBJ2-1	TGTGCCAGCAGCCAAGGGACAGGAGGCGTCTCCTACAATGAGCAGTTCTTC	CASSQGTGGVSYNEQFF
many	TRBV14	.	TRBJ2-5	TGTGCCAGCAGCCAAGCTTGGGGTCTCCAAGAGACCCAGTACTTC	CASSQAWGLQETQYF
.	TRBV6-1	.	TRBJ2-5	TGTGCCAGGAGTGAATTTGGCGGCCTAGGGATGGAGACCCAGTACTTC	CARSEFGGLGMETQYF
many	TRBV14	TRBD2	TRBJ2-1	TGTGCCAGCAGCCAAGATCGGGGGGGCCACTACAATGAGCAGTTCTTC	CASSQDRGGHYNEQFF
many	TRBV12-3/TRBV12-4	.	TRBJ1-2	TGTGCCAGCAGTCACGGGGGGGGTCCCTCTTCCGGCTACACCTTC	CASSHGGGPSSGYTF
few	TRBV20-1	.	TRBJ1-5	TGCAGTGCTAGCGATACAGTTAATCAGCCCCAGCATTTT	CSASDTVNQPQHF
many	TRBV5-1	TRBD1	TRBJ2-5	TGCGCCAGCAAGAAAGATATAGGGACAGCTCAAGAGACCCAGTACTTC	CASKKDIGTAQETQYF
many	TRBV6-2/TRBV6-3	.	TRBJ2-6	TGTGCCAGCAGTTCGTACGTCGGCAGTAGCTCTGGGGCCAACGTCCTGACTTTC	CASSSYVGSSSGANVLTF
many	TRBV12-3/TRBV12-4	.	TRBJ2-5	TGTGCCAGCAGCCCCGACAGTGAGACCCAGTACTTC	CASSPDSETQYF
.	TRBV4-3	.	TRBJ1-1	TGCGCCAGCAGCCAAGTACTCGGGGGGCGGCCGACTGAAGCTTTCTTT	CASSQVLGGRPTEAFF
many	TRBV24-1	.	TRBJ2-1	TGTGCCACCAGCTGGGGTCGGGGTTTTTCATACAATGAGCAGTTCTTC	CATSWGRGFSYNEQFF
.	TRBV5-4	.	TRBJ2-3	TGTGCCAGCAGCTTGGGATGGGGTGGGCGCACAGATACGCAGTATTTT	CASSLGWGGRTDTQYF
few	TRBV3-1	.	TRBJ1-1	TGTGCCAGCAGCCAAGACGGTCTGACAGGCGGCACTGAAGCTTTCTTT	CASSQDGLTGGTEAFF
.	TRBV2	TRBD1	TRBJ1-2	TGTGCCAGCGGAAAACAGGGGAACGGGGGCTACACCTTC	CASGKQGNGGYTF
many	TRBV20-1	.	TRBJ2-3	TGCAGTGCTAGTAGGGTGGAGCACACAGATACGCAGTATTTT	CSASRVEHTDTQYF
many	TRBV24-1	.	TRBJ2-3	TGTGCCACCAACGGGGATTCTAGCACAGATACGCAGTATTTT	CATNGDSSTDTQYF
.	TRBV12-3/TRBV12-4	.	TRBJ2-2	TGTGCCAGCAGGCAAGAGCCGACGGGCACCGGGGAGCGGTTTTTT	CASRQEPTGTGERFF
many	TRBV7-2	.	TRBJ1-1	TGTGCCAGCAGCGCTGCGGGGGGCATCACTGAAGCTTTCTTT	CASSAAGGITEAFF
few	TRBV15	.	TRBJ1-6	TGTGCCACCAGCAGGGACACCCGCTCCTATAATTCACCCCTCCACTTT	CATSRDTRSYNSPLHF
many	TRBV7-2	TRBD2	TRBJ2-7	TGTGCCAGCAGCTTTGGGCGGGGGACCACCTACGAGCAGTACTTC	CASSFGRGTTYEQYF
many	TRBV2	.	TRBJ2-1	TGTGCCAGCAGTTACATGACGCAGTTCTTC	CASSYMTQFF
few	TRBV6-2/TRBV6-3	.	TRBJ2-7	TGTGCCAGCAGTTACTCGAGGGATTTAGGGATCCACGAGCAGTACTTC	CASSYSRDLGIHEQYF
.	TRBV9	.	TRBJ2-5	TGTGCCAGCAGCGTGAGGGGAAGGGAGACCCAGTACTTC	CASSVRGRETQYF
.	TRBV6-2/TRBV6-3	.	TRBJ1-4	TGTGCCAGCAGACCCGGGCTACCTAATGAAAAACTGTTTTTT	CASRPGLPNEKLFF
.	TRBV12-3/TRBV12-4	TRBD2	TRBJ2-7	TGTGCCAGCAGCGTAGCGGGGGGTCTTAGGTATGAGCAGTACTTC	CASSVAGGLRYEQYF
few	TRBV2	TRBD2	TRBJ2-3	TGTGCCAGCAGTCAAAGCGGGGCGATGACAGATACGCAGTATTTT	CASSQSGAMTDTQYF
many	TRBV7-2	.	TRBJ2-3	TGTGCCAGCAGCTTAGAGATTTCGGGTCAGACGCAGTATTTT	CASSLEISGQTQYF
many	TRBV28	.	TRBJ2-5	TGTGCCAGCATTCCGGGAGCCGAAAGAGAACCCCAGTACTTC	CASIPGAEREPQYF
many	TRBV14	TRBD1	TRBJ1-2	TGTGCCAGCAGCCCGCGACAGGGAGGGCATGGCTACACCTTC	CASSPRQGGHGYTF
few	TRBV9	TRBD2	TRBJ2-1	TGTGCCAGCAGCGTAGCTCCTAGCCGGGGAGGGTCCTACAATGAGCAGTTCTTC	CASSVAPSRGGSYNEQFF
.	TRBV2	.	TRBJ1-4	TGTGCCAGCAGTGAACAGGGTCAGGGGAACGAAAAACTGTTTTTT	CASSEQGQGNEKLFF
.	TRBV3-1	.	TRBJ2-5	TGTGCCAGCAGCCAAGGGAGCAGTCAAGAGACCCAGTACTTC	CASSQGSSQETQYF
.	TRBV7-2	TRBD1	TRBJ1-5	TGTGCCAGCAGCTCATGGACAGGGAAAAATCAGCCCCAGCATTTT	CASSSWTGKNQPQHF
.	TRBV5-1	.	TRBJ2-7	TGCGCCAGCAGCTCCCTCCGGTCGAGCTCCTACGAGCAGTACTTC	CASSSLRSSSYEQYF
.	TRBV2	.	TRBJ2-3	TGTGCCAGCAGTGAATCGGCAGGGATGGATACGCAGTATTTT	CASSESAGMDTQYF
many	TRBV7-2	.	TRBJ2-1	TGTGCCAGCAGCCGACAGCGTTACAATGAGCAGTTCTTC	CASSRQRYNEQFF